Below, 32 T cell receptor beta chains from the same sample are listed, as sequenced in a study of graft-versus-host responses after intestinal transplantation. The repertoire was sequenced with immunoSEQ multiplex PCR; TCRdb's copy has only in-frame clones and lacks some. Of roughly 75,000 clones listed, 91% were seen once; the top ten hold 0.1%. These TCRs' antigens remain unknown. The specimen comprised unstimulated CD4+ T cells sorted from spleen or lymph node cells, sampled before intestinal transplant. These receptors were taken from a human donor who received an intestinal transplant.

CDR3 nucleotides: TGTGCCAGCAGCAAACTAGACGGTACCTACGAGCAGTACTTC. It encodes CASSKLDGTYEQYF. This chain uses TRBV21-1 with TRBJ2-7; TRBD2, the D gene given by the table, was not confirmed from the DNA. TRBV21-1 is reported as a pseudogene. The CDR3 totals 14 residues.

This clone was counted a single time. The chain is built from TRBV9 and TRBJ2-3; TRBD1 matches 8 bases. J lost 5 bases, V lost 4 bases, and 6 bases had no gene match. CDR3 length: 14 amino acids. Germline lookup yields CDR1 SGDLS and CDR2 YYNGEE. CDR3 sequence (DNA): TGTGCCAGCAGCCCCAGGGGGCTGGGAGATACGCAGTATTTT. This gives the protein CASSPRGLGDTQYF.

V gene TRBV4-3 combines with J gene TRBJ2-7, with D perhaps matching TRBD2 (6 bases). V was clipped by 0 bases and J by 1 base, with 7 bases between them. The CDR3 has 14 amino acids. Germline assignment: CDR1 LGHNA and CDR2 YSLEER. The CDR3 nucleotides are TGCGCCAGCAGCCAAGAGGAGGGATCCTACGAGCAGTACTTC. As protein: CASSQEEGSYEQYF.

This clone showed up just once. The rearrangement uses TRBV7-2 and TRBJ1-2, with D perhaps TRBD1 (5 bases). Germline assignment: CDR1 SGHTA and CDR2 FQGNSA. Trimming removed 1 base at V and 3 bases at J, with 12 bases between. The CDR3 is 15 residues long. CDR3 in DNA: TGTGCCAGCAGCTTAGTTCGGGGGGGGGACTATGGCTACACCTTC. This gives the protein CASSLVRGGDYGYTF.

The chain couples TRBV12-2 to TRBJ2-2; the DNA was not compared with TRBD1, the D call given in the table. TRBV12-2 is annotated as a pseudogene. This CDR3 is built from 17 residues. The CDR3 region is CASPQSFRGRRTGELFF. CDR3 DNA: TGTGCAAGTCCCCAATCCTTCAGGGGGCGCAGGACCGGGGAGCTGTTTTTT.

The CDR3, as DNA: TGTGCCAGCAGTCGAACCGGGACAGACTACAATGAGCAGTTCTTC. Its protein is CASSRTGTDYNEQFF. The chain links TRBV6-4 to TRBJ2-1; 7 nucleotides line up with TRBD1. CDR1 MRHNA and CDR2 SNTAGT come from the germline V gene. This CDR3 region has 15 residues. The trim removed 5 bases at V and 3 bases at J, leaving 7 bases unmatched.

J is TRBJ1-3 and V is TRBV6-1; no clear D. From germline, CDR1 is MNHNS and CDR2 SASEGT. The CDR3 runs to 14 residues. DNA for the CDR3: TGTGGGACGGGAGGCTTTAGCGCTGGAAACACCATATATTTT. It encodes CGTGGFSAGNTIYF.

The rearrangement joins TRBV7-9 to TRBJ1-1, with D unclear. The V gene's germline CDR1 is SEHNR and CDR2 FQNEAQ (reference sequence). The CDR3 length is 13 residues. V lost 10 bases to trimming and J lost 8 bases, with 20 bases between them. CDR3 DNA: TGTGCCACCACCCTGTCTGAGGTATTAGAAGCTTTCTTT. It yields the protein CATTLSEVLEAFF.

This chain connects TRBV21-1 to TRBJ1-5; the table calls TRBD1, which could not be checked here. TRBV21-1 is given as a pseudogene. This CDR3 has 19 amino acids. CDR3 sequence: CASSKEGRTGGLLNQPQHF. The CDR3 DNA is TGTGCCAGCAGCAAAGAGGGTAGAACAGGGGGTCTTTTAAATCAGCCCCAGCATTTT.

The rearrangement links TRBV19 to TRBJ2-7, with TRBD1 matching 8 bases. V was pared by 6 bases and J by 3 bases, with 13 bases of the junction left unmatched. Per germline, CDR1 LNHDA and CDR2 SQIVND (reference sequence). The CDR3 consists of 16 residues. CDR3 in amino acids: CASSPKAGTGIYEQYF. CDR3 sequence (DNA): TGTGCCAGTAGCCCAAAAGCCGGGACAGGCATCTACGAGCAGTACTTC.

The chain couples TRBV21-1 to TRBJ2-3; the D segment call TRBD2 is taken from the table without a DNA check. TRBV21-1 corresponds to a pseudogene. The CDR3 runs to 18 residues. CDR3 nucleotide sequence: TGTGCCAGCAGCACGGGGACTAGCGGGGGGACTAGCACAGATACGCAGTATTTT. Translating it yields CASSTGTSGGTSTDTQYF.

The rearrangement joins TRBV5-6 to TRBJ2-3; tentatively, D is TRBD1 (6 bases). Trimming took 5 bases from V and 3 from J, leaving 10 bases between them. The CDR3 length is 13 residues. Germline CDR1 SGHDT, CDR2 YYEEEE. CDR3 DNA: TGTGCCAGCAGTGAGGACAGAACAGATACGCAGTATTTT. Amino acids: CASSEDRTDTQYF.

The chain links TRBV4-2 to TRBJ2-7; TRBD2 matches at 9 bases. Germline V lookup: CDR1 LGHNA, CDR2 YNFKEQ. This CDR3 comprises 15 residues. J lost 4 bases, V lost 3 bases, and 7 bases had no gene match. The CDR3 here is CASSQAAGGTYEQYF. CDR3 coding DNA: TGTGCCAGCAGCCAGGCGGCGGGGGGGACTTACGAGCAGTACTTC.

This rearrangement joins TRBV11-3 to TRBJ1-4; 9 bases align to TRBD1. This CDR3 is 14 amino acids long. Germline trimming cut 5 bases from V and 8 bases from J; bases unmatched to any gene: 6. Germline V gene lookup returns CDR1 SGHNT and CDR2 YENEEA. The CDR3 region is CASSADRGEEKLFF. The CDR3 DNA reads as TGTGCCAGCAGCGCCGACAGGGGGGAAGAAAAACTGTTTTTT.

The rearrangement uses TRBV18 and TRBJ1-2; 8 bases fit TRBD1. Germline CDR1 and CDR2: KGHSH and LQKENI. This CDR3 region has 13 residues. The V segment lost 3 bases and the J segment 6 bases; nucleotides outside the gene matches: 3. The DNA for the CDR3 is TGTGCCAGCTCACCGACGGACAGGGATGGCTACACCTTC. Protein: CASSPTDRDGYTF.

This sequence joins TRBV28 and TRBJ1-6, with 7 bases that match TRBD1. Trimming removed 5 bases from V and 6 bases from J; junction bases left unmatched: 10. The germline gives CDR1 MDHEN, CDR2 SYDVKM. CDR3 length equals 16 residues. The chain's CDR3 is CASSIRRDSVNSPLHF. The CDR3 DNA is TGTGCCAGCAGTATCCGCCGGGACAGCGTTAATTCACCCCTCCACTTT.

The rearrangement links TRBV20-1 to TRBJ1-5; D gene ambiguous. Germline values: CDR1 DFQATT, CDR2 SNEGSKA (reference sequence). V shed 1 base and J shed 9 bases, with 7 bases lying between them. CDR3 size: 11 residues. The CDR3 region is CSARGRSPQHF. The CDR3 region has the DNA TGCAGTGCTAGAGGTCGGTCGCCCCAGCATTTT.

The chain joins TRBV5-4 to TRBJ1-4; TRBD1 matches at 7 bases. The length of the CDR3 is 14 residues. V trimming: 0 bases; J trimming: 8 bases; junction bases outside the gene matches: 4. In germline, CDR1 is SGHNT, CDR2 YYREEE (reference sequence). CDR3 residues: CASSLAQGNEKLFF. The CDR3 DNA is TGTGCCAGCAGCTTGGCACAGGGGAACGAAAAACTGTTTTTT.

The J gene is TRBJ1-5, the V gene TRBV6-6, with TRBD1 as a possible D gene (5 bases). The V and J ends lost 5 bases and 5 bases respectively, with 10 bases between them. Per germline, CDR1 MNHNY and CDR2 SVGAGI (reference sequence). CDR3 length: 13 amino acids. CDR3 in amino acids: CASSDRRDQPQHF. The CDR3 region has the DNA TGTGCCAGCAGTGACAGACGGGATCAGCCCCAGCATTTT.

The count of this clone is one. The CDR3 sequence is CASSLSLTTGTVHYEQYF. The CDR3 DNA sequence: TGTGCCAGCAGTTTATCCCTCACCACCGGGACAGTTCACTACGAGCAGTACTTC. J is TRBJ2-7 and V is TRBV27, with 7 nucleotides matching TRBD1. V dropped 0 bases and J dropped 3; count of bases not matched to a gene: 14. The CDR3 runs to 18 residues. Germline loops: CDR1 MNHEY, CDR2 SMNVEV (reference sequence).

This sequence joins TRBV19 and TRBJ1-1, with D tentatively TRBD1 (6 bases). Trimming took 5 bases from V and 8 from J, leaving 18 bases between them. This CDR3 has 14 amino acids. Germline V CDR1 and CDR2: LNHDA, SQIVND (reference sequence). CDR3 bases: TGTGCCAGTAGTGTCAATCTAGACAGGCGGGAAGCTTTCTTT. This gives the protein CASSVNLDRREAFF.

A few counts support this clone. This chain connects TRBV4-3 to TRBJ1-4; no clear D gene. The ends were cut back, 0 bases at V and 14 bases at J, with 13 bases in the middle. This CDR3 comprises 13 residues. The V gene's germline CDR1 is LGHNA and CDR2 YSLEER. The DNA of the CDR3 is TGCGCCAGCAGCCAAGATAGACAACGCCCCCTGTTTTTT. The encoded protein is CASSQDRQRPLFF.

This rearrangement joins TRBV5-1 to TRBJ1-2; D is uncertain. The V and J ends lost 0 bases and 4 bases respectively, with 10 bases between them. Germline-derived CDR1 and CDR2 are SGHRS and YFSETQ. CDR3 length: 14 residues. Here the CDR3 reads CASSLERGTYGYTF. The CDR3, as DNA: TGCGCCAGCAGCTTGGAACGGGGAACCTATGGCTACACCTTC. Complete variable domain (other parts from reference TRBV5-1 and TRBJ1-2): KAGVTQTPRYLIKTRGQQVTLSCSPISGHRSVSWYQQTPGQGLQFLFEYFSETQRNKGNFPGRFSGRQFSNSRSEMNVSTLELGDSALYLCASSLERGTYGYTFGSGTRLTVV.

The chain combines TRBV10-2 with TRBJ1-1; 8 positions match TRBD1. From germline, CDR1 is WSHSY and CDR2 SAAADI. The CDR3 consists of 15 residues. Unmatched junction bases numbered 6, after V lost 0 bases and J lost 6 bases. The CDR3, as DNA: TGCGCCAGCAGTGAGTCTTTGGGGACAGGATCTGAAGCTTTCTTT. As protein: CASSESLGTGSEAFF.

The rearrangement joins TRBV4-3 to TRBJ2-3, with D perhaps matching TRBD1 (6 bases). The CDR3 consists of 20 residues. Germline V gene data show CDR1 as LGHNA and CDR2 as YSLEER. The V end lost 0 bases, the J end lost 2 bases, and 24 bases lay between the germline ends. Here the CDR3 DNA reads TGCGCCAGCAGCCAAGATTTCGGCGCCCCAGGGGCGGCGATCACAGATACGCAGTATTTT. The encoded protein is CASSQDFGAPGAAITDTQYF.

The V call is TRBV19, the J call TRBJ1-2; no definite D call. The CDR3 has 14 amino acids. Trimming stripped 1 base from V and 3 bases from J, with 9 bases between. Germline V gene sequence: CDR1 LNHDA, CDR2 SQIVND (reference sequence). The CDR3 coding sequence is TGTGCCAGTAGTATAGGCGATCGGGACTATGGCTACACCTTC. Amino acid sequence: CASSIGDRDYGYTF. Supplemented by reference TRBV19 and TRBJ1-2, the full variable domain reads DGGITQSPKYLFRKEGQNVTLSCEQNLNHDAMYWYRQDPGQGLRLIYYSQIVNDFQKGDIAEGYSVSREKKESFPLTVTSAQKNPTAFYLCASSIGDRDYGYTFGSGTRLTVV.

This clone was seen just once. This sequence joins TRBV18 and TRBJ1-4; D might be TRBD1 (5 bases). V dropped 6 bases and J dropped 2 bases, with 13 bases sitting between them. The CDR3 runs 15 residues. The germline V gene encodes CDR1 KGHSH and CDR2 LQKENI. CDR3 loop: CASSETVVTNEKLFF. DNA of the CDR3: TGTGCCAGCTCGGAGACAGTAGTGACTAATGAAAAACTGTTTTTT.

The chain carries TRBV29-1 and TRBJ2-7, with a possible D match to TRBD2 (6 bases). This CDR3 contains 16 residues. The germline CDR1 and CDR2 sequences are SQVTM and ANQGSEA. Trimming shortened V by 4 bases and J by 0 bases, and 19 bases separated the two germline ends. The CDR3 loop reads CSVAGGTRKSSYEQYF. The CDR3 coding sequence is TGCAGCGTTGCAGGAGGGACGCGAAAGAGCTCCTACGAGCAGTACTTC.

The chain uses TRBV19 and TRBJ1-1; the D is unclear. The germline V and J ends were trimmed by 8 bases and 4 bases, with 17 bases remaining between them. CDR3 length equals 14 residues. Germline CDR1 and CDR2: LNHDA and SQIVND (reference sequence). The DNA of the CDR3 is TGTGCCAGTGGGTATACGGGAGGGCCCACTGAAGCTTTCTTT. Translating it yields CASGYTGGPTEAFF.

CDR3: CASSGLAGAQSTYF. DNA for the CDR3: TGTGCCAGCAGCGGACTAGCGGGGGCCCAGAGCACGTACTTC. This chain uses TRBV27 with TRBJ2-7; the match to TRBD2 covers 13 bases. The germline V gene has CDR1 MNHEY and CDR2 SMNVEV (reference sequence). J gave up 12 bases and V 6 bases, and 11 bases lay outside the gene matches. The CDR3 consists of 14 residues.

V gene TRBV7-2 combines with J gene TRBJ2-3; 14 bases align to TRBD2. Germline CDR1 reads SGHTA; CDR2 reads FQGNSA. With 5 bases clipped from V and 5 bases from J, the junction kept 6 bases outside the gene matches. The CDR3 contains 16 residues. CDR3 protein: CASSLRLAGGQDTQYF. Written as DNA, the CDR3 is TGTGCCAGCAGCCTCCGACTAGCGGGGGGGCAAGATACGCAGTATTTT.

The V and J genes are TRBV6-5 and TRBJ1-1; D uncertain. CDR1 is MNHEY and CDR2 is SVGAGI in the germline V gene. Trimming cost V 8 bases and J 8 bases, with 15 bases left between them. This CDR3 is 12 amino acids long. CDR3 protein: CASRRENLEAFF. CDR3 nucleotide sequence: TGTGCCAGCCGGAGGGAAAATCTGGAAGCTTTCTTT.